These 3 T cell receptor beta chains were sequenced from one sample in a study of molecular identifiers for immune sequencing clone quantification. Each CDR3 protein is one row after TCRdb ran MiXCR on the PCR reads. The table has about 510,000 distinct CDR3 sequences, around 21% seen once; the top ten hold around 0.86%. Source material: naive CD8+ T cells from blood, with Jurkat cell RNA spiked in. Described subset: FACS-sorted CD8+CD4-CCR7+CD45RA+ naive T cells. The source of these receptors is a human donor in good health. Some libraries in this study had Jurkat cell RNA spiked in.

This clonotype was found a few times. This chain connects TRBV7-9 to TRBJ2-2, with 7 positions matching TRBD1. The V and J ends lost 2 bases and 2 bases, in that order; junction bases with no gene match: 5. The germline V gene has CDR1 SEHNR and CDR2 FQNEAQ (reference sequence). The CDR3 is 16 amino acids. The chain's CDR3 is CASSLIWDSNTGELFF. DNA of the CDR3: TGTGCCAGCAGCTTAATTTGGGACAGCAACACCGGGGAGCTGTTTTTT.

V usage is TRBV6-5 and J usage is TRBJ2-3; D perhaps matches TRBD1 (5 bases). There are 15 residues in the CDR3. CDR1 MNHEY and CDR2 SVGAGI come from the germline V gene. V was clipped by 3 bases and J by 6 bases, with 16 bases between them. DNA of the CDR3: TGTGCCAGCAGTTATCACAGGTCGCTGGGGGATACGCAGTATTTT. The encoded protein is CASSYHRSLGDTQYF.

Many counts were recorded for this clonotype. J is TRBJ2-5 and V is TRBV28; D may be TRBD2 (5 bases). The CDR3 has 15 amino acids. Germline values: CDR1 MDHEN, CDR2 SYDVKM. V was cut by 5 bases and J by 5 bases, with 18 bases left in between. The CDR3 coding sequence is TGTGCCAGCAGTCCATTCGGGGATCGCGAGGAGACCCAGTACTTC. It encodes CASSPFGDREETQYF.